Included here is one T cell receptor (beta chain) sequence, with context. This sample is drawn from a study of cytomegalovirus exposure and HLA in healthy donors. This CDR3 is 15 amino acids long. The germline V and J ends were trimmed by 0 bases and 7 bases, with 15 bases remaining between them. The V gene's germline CDR1 is GTSNPN and CDR2 SVGIG (reference sequence). With 60 Vbeta and 13 Jbeta primers, the PCR was carried out. Using immunoSEQ multiplex PCR, the repertoire was profiled, and TCRdb retains in-frame clones only, with some absent. The sample comprises about 130,000 clones, around 76% of which are singletons, and approximately 1.8% rests with the top ten.

This TCR was recovered from a woman aged 50 to 60 in good health and CMV-seronegative. Sequencing was performed on PBMCs. The gene calls are TRBV30 and TRBJ2-2; D is perhaps TRBD2 (7 bases). DNA for the CDR3: TGTGCCTGGAGTGTAACTCGGGGGGCGGGCGGGGAGCTGTTTTTT. Protein: CAWSVTRGAGGELFF.